This TCR beta chain stems from a study of cytomegalovirus exposure and HLA in healthy donors. The PCR was carried out with 60 Vbeta primers and 13 Jbeta primers. Sequenced by immunoSEQ multiplex PCR; TCRdb stores in-frame clones only, minus some. This table has 85,000 to 90,000 clones, approximately 76% appearing once. Overall study findings and caveats: Investigators reported 150 to 200 TCR beta chains as tied to cytomegalovirus. Earlier analysis yielded a pattern in which most TCR beta V segments were productive about 90% or about 30% of the time. One variant, a missense change in DCLRE1C, was linked in a later analysis to TCR beta V- and J-gene trimming. Further analysis was carried out later, and it showed several of the most significant clusters appearing linked to common viral pathogens.

With 0 bases removed from V and 7 bases from J, the gap between germline ends came to 6 bases. The V gene's germline CDR1 is LGHNA and CDR2 YSLEER. The CDR3 runs 13 residues. Points on this clone: Its antigen remains unknown.

The V call is TRBV4-3, the J call TRBJ2-2; D not certain. The TCR was taken from a man younger than 40 in good health and CMV-seropositive. Sequencing input: PBMCs. Written as DNA, the CDR3 is TGCGCCAGCAGCCAAGAGCGTCTCGGGGAGCTGTTTTTT. Encoded protein: CASSQERLGELFF.